Below are 27 T cell receptor beta chains sequenced from a single sample in a study of blood T cell repertoires in COVID-19. Here immunoSEQ multiplex PCR was the method, and the copy in TCRdb shows in-frame clones only, minus some. The sample contains some 150,000 clones, roughly 88% of which appear only once. What was sequenced was peripheral blood. These receptors were collected from a man aged 60-69 years who had recovered from COVID-19.

The V and J genes are TRBV6-5 and TRBJ1-2; TRBD1 matches 7 bases. V shed 5 bases and J 8 bases; nucleotides not matched to a gene: 5. The CDR3 spans 12 residues. Per germline, CDR1 MNHEY and CDR2 SVGAGI. This chain's CDR3 is CASSPTGLGYTF. The CDR3 DNA sequence: TGTGCCAGCAGTCCGACAGGGCTAGGCTACACCTTC.

The chain recombines TRBV19 with TRBJ1-5, with D maybe TRBD1 (5 bases). Germline V gene lookup returns CDR1 LNHDA and CDR2 SQIVND (reference sequence). The ends were cut back, 5 bases at V and 7 bases at J, with 12 bases in the middle. There are 13 residues in the CDR3. CDR3 sequence reads: CASSLGGGQPQHF. CDR3 nucleotide sequence: TGTGCCAGTAGTCTGGGGGGTGGGCAGCCCCAGCATTTT. The full variable domain, completed using reference TRBV19 and TRBJ1-5, is DGGITQSPKYLFRKEGQNVTLSCEQNLNHDAMYWYRQDPGQGLRLIYYSQIVNDFQKGDIAEGYSVSREKKESFPLTVTSAQKNPTAFYLCASSLGGGQPQHFGDGTRLSIL.

The V gene is TRBV2, the J gene TRBJ1-1; D remains unclear. Germline assignment: CDR1 SNHLY and CDR2 FYNNEI. Trimming removed 1 base from V and 0 bases from J, with 9 bases in between. CDR3 size: 15 residues. CDR3 loop: CASSEVLSVNTEAFF. Here the CDR3 DNA reads TGTGCCAGCAGTGAAGTCTTATCCGTGAACACTGAAGCTTTCTTT. The whole variable domain, remainder taken from reference TRBV2 and TRBJ1-1, is EPEVTQTPSHQVTQMGQEVILRCVPISNHLYFYWYRQILGQKVEFLVSFYNNEISEKSEIFDDQFSVERPDGSNFTLKIRSTKLEDSAMYFCASSEVLSVNTEAFFGQGTRLTVV.

This rearrangement joins TRBV5-6 to TRBJ1-3, with 7 nucleotides matching TRBD1. This CDR3 is 13 amino acids long. Germline CDR1 and CDR2: SGHDT and YYEEEE. J was trimmed by 3 bases and V by 4 bases; bases with no gene match: 1. CDR3 in DNA: TGTGCCAGCAGCGGGACAGTTGGAAACACCATATATTTT. It translates to CASSGTVGNTIYF.

This chain connects TRBV19 to TRBJ1-1, with D possibly matching TRBD1 (6 bases). Germline lookup yields CDR1 LNHDA and CDR2 SQIVND (reference sequence). This CDR3 is 12 amino acids long. V lost 5 bases and J 8 bases, leaving 12 bases between the germline ends. The CDR3 DNA reads as TGTGCCAGTAGTCGTGGACAGTGGGAAGCTTTCTTT. It encodes CASSRGQWEAFF. Full variable domain (remainder filled in from reference TRBV19 and TRBJ1-1): DGGITQSPKYLFRKEGQNVTLSCEQNLNHDAMYWYRQDPGQGLRLIYYSQIVNDFQKGDIAEGYSVSREKKESFPLTVTSAQKNPTAFYLCASSRGQWEAFFGQGTRLTVV.

The chain has TRBV19 and TRBJ1-5; D ambiguous. Trimming shortened V by 3 bases and J by 4 bases, and 7 bases separated the two germline ends. Per the germline V gene, CDR1 is LNHDA and CDR2 is SQIVND (reference sequence). CDR3 length: 13 amino acids. The CDR3 region is CASSMAPNQPQHF. In DNA, the CDR3 is TGTGCCAGTAGTATGGCACCTAATCAGCCCCAGCATTTT.

The CDR3 region is CASSPKGGVNTEAFF. DNA of the CDR3: TGTGCCAGTAGTCCGAAGGGAGGGGTGAACACTGAAGCTTTCTTT. The chain employs TRBV19 and TRBJ1-1, with D maybe TRBD1 (5 bases). CDR1 is LNHDA, CDR2 SQIVND, per germline (reference sequence). V dropped 5 bases and J dropped 0 bases, with 13 bases sitting between them. The CDR3 totals 15 residues.

The CDR3 DNA reads as TGTGCCAGCAGTCTTACAGGGGGCAATGAAAAACTGTTTTTT. It codes for CASSLTGGNEKLFF. The chain employs TRBV2 and TRBJ1-4; 9 bases agree with TRBD1. The germline V gene encodes CDR1 SNHLY and CDR2 FYNNEI. The V segment lost 5 bases and the J segment 5 bases; nucleotides outside the gene matches: 3. The CDR3 runs to 14 residues.

The V and J genes are TRBV9 and TRBJ1-4, with 8 bases lining up with TRBD1. This CDR3 spans 15 amino acids. Germline-derived CDR1 and CDR2 are SGDLS and YYNGEE. V shed 4 bases and J 3 bases; nucleotides not matched to a gene: 5. CDR3 protein: CASSSGGLANEKLFF. The DNA of the CDR3 is TGTGCCAGCAGCTCAGGGGGCCTGGCTAATGAAAAACTGTTTTTT.

V and J are TRBV5-4 and TRBJ2-3, with 10 positions matching TRBD1. V was pared by 4 bases and J by 8 bases, with 13 bases of the junction left unmatched. The CDR3 length is 16 residues. Germline loops: CDR1 SGHNT, CDR2 YYREEE (reference sequence). Written as DNA, the CDR3 is TGTGCCAGCAGCAACCCGGGACAGGGGAACCAAGGTACGCAGTATTTT. It translates to CASSNPGQGNQGTQYF.

The rearrangement links TRBV5-8 to TRBJ1-6; D remains unclear. Germline CDR1 reads SGHTS; CDR2 reads YDEGEE. The CDR3 contains 16 residues. Trimming shortened V by 4 bases and J by 10 bases, and 21 bases separated the two germline ends. CDR3 in DNA: TGTGCCAGCAGCCCGCGGTTGGTTTCGCAGATCTCACCCCTCCACTTT. Residues: CASSPRLVSQISPLHF.

This chain links TRBV5-6 with TRBJ1-6, with 9 nucleotides matching TRBD1. With 2 bases clipped from V and 5 bases from J, the junction kept 14 bases outside the gene matches. CDR3 length equals 19 residues. Germline V gene sequence: CDR1 SGHDT, CDR2 YYEEEE. CDR3 sequence reads: CASSLPAKIRTGDNSPLHF. CDR3 DNA sequence: TGTGCCAGCAGCTTACCAGCCAAGATAAGGACAGGGGATAATTCACCCCTCCACTTT.

This sequence joins TRBV11-2 and TRBJ2-3; 8 bases are shared with TRBD2. Unmatched junction bases numbered 8, after V lost 3 bases and J lost 0 bases. Germline CDR1 is SGHAT and CDR2 is FQNNGV. CDR3 length: 17 amino acids. The CDR3 protein is CASSFSGGGMSTDTQYF. Here the CDR3 DNA reads TGTGCCAGCAGCTTTAGTGGCGGGGGGATGAGCACAGATACGCAGTATTTT. Using reference TRBV11-2 and TRBJ2-3 for the parts outside the CDR3, the full variable domain is EAGVAQSPRYKIIEKRQSVAFWCNPISGHATLYWYQQILGQGPKLLIQFQNNGVVDDSQLPKDRFSAERLKGVDSTLKIQPAKLEDSAVYLCASSFSGGGMSTDTQYFGPGTRLTVL.

This rearrangement joins TRBV7-9 to TRBJ2-5, with 11 bases identical to TRBD2. V trimming: 5 bases; J trimming: 5 bases; junction bases outside the gene matches: 4. Germline CDR1 and CDR2: SEHNR and FQNEAQ (reference sequence). The CDR3 is made up of 14 amino acids. Here the CDR3 DNA reads TGTGCCAGCAGCCGAAGGACTAGCGGGGAGACCCAGTACTTC. It is translated as CASSRRTSGETQYF.

The chain couples TRBV6-5 to TRBJ1-5; D might be TRBD1 (6 bases). CDR1 MNHEY and CDR2 SVGAGI come from the germline V gene. This CDR3 has 15 amino acids. V lost 6 bases to trimming and J lost 5 bases, with 17 bases between them. The DNA for the CDR3 is TGTGCCAGCAGCACCCTCCAACAGGGTTATCAGCCCCAGCATTTT. It specifies CASSTLQQGYQPQHF.

The chain joins TRBV7-8 to TRBJ1-5; 7 bases are shared with TRBD1. CDR1 is SGHVS and CDR2 is FQNEAQ in the germline V gene. The CDR3 sequence is 16 residues long. Trimming removed 1 base from V and 1 base from J; junction bases left unmatched: 4. The CDR3, as DNA: TGTGCCAGCAGCTTAGAGGGGGCGGTGAGCAATCAGCCCCAGCATTTT. It translates to CASSLEGAVSNQPQHF.

This clone has a single count. This chain uses TRBV3-1 (or the pseudogene TRBV3-2) with TRBJ1-1; no firm D call. The CDR3 totals 14 residues. Per the germline V gene, CDR1 is LGHDT and CDR2 is YNNKEL (reference sequence). Trimming took off 1 base at V and 0 bases at J, with 6 bases between the two ends. The CDR3 region is CASSQGLVNTEAFF. The CDR3 DNA follows: TGTGCCAGCAGCCAAGGATTAGTGAACACTGAAGCTTTCTTT.

J is TRBJ2-7 and V is TRBV12-5, with a possible D match to TRBD1 (6 bases). The germline gives CDR1 LGHNT, CDR2 FRNRAP. This CDR3 is built from 19 residues. Between the trimmed V and J ends, which lost 1 base and 3 bases, there was a span of 25 bases. The CDR3 DNA is TGTGCTAGTGGTTTGGCCCCTAAGGACAGCCCGAAGGGTATCTACGAGCAGTACTTC. It is translated as CASGLAPKDSPKGIYEQYF.

The V gene is TRBV25-1, the J gene TRBJ1-4; no reliable D call. CDR1 and CDR2 (germline): MGHDK, SYGVNS. Trimming took off 5 bases at V and 6 bases at J, with 13 bases between the two ends. The CDR3 totals 14 residues. CDR3 region: CASSRPGEDEKLFF. In DNA, the CDR3 is TGTGCCAGCAGTCGTCCTGGCGAGGATGAAAAACTGTTTTTT.

The J gene is TRBJ1-1, the V gene TRBV12-3 or TRBV12-4; D unresolved. Trimming cost V 3 bases and J 1 base, with 3 bases left between them. The CDR3 runs 12 residues. CDR3 in amino acids: CASSFGNTEAFF. The CDR3 nucleotides read TGTGCCAGCAGTTTCGGGAACACTGAAGCTTTCTTT.

The chain links TRBV6-5 to TRBJ1-5; weak D call: TRBD1 (6 bases). The CDR3 is 14 amino acids. Germline V gene data show CDR1 as MNHEY and CDR2 as SVGAGI. V was trimmed by 8 bases and J by 3 bases, leaving 14 bases between them. CDR3 in amino acids: CASSRQANNQPQHF. Written as DNA, the CDR3 is TGTGCCAGCTCGAGACAGGCCAACAATCAGCCCCAGCATTTT.

This chain joins TRBV7-3 and TRBJ1-2, with D tentatively TRBD1 (6 bases). The CDR3 spans 16 residues. From germline, CDR1 is SGHTA and CDR2 FQGTGA. With 5 bases removed from V and 3 bases from J, the gap between germline ends came to 19 bases. The chain's CDR3 is CASSPDGTMRDYGYTF. The CDR3 DNA reads as TGTGCCAGCAGCCCCGACGGGACAATGAGGGACTATGGCTACACCTTC.

This chain connects TRBV4-1 to TRBJ2-7; 8 bases match TRBD1. The CDR3 is 15 residues long. Trimming at V came to 1 base and at J to 5 bases, leaving 7 bases not matched to a gene. From germline, CDR1 is MGHRA and CDR2 YSYEKL. The CDR3 DNA reads as TGCGCCAGCAGCCAAGGTGGACAGGGCGAACACGAGCAGTACTTC. Translated, it gives CASSQGGQGEHEQYF.

J is TRBJ1-2 and V is TRBV9; 8 bases line up with TRBD1. The CDR3 runs 15 residues. V shed 6 bases, J shed 3 bases, and the junction held 10 bases outside the gene matches. CDR1 is SGDLS and CDR2 is YYNGEE in the germline V gene. CDR3 in amino acids: CASTLHRGSDYGYTF. The CDR3, as DNA: TGTGCCAGCACCCTTCACAGGGGGTCGGACTATGGCTACACCTTC.

This rearrangement joins TRBV5-1 to TRBJ2-5, with TRBD1 matching over 8 bases. CDR1 is SGHRS, CDR2 YFSETQ, per germline. Losses at the gene ends were 2 bases for V and 5 bases for J; bases not matched to a gene: 5. There are 14 residues in the CDR3. CDR3 loop: CASSFGQGGETQYF. DNA of the CDR3: TGCGCCAGCAGCTTCGGACAGGGTGGGGAGACCCAGTACTTC.

The rearrangement links TRBV9 to TRBJ2-6; the D gene is possibly TRBD1 (5 bases). V lost 1 base and J lost 3, with 8 bases in between. CDR3 length equals 15 residues. CDR1 SGDLS and CDR2 YYNGEE come from the germline V gene. For the CDR3, the DNA is TGTGCCAGCAGCGTACAGGGTAGTGGGGCCAACGTCCTGACTTTC. The encoded protein is CASSVQGSGANVLTF.

J is TRBJ1-1 and V is TRBV3-1 (or the pseudogene TRBV3-2); D perhaps matches TRBD1 (6 bases). Per the germline V gene, CDR1 is LGHDT and CDR2 is YNNKEL (reference sequence). The CDR3 length is 14 residues. The V and J ends lost 0 bases and 5 bases respectively, with 10 bases between them. The DNA for the CDR3 is TGTGCCAGCAGCCAAGAGTCGACAGGAACTGAAGCTTTCTTT. Translated: CASSQESTGTEAFF.